This TCR beta chain was retrieved from a study of T cell repertoires and HLA-DP antigens. The table came from immunoSEQ multiplex PCR; TCRdb's copy has only in-frame clones and leaves some out. The sample gives approximately 100,000 clones, about 89% of which show up once; about 1.7% is in the top ten. This CDR3 spans 13 amino acids. Germline V CDR1 and CDR2: WSHSY, SAAADI. The V end was cut by 4 bases, the J end by 1 base, with 5 bases between. This clone has a handful of counts. Its antigen is unknown. The genes are TRBV10-2 and TRBJ1-5; no firm D call. Sequencing was carried out using CD4+ T cells from PBMCs. This receptor was taken from a middle-aged man in good health and CMV-seronegative. The CDR3 region is CASSAQSNQPQHF. The CDR3 bases are TGCGCCAGCAGTGCTCAGAGCAATCAGCCCCAGCATTTT.